Detailed here is one TCR beta chain. The PCR had 60 Vbeta and 13 Jbeta primers. Clones were sequenced by immunoSEQ multiplex PCR, and TCRdb holds only the in-frame ones, with some missing. In the table there are about 130,000 clones, around 73% of which are singletons. The sample comes from a study of cytomegalovirus exposure and HLA in healthy donors. Study overall: Clustering assigned approximately 79% of the approximately 400 genotyped donors to the Caucasian-associated ancestry cluster.

The CDR3 has 15 amino acids. The germline V gene has CDR1 ENHRY and CDR2 SYGVKD. V was pared by 3 bases and J by 5 bases, with 9 bases of the junction left unmatched. It was healthy bone marrow donors who served as donors. J is TRBJ1-1 and V is TRBV10-3; 7 nucleotides match TRBD1. The clonotype was recovered from a female donor in good health and CMV-seronegative. The sample taken for sequencing was PBMCs. DNA for the CDR3: TGTGCCATCAGTGATGAAGGGGGCAGCAAGACTGAAGCTTTCTTT. Translated: CAISDEGGSKTEAFF.